This paragraph covers one TCR beta chain sequence. Its target is unknown. CDR1 is SGHRS, CDR2 YFSETQ, per germline. The CDR3 spans 14 residues. This entry belongs to a study of siplizumab effects on memory and regulatory T cells. TCRdb's table, derived via immunoSEQ multiplex PCR, lists solely in-frame clones and lacks some. The table records about 100,000 clones, approximately 94% of them present only once. Study results and caveats: Most proliferating CD4+ or CD8+ clones, roughly 75-97%, had no naive or memory assignment. Versus over 25% in controls, the mappable alloreactive CD4+ clones averaged about 69% Treg-derived with siplizumab. In unstimulated cells, naive T cells appeared more diverse than memory T cells and seemed major alloresponse contributors.

This TCR was sampled from a human donor in good health. The chain joins TRBV5-1 to TRBJ2-5, with TRBD2 as a possible D gene (5 bases). The J call is in doubt because the DNA end fits TRBJ2-7 better. Specimen: non-Treg CD4+ T cells sorted from blood. CDR3 sequence: CASSLGREHVEQYF. As DNA, the CDR3 is TGCGCCAGCAGCTTGGGTAGGGAGCACGTCGAGCAGTACTTC.